This TCR beta chain was sequenced during a study of CD8+ T cells in alopecia areata. This CDR3 has 14 residues. CDR1 and CDR2 (germline): MGHRA, YSYEKL. V gave up 1 base and J gave up 6 bases, with 9 bases separating them. Extracted RNA was reverse transcribed, and the resulting cDNA served as sequencing template. Assay used: immunoSEQ multiplex PCR; TCRdb lists only in-frame clones, some missing. The sample comprises approximately 82,000 clones, roughly 51% of which are singletons, and approximately 5.3% rests with the top ten. The receptor's source is a human donor with alopecia areata. The sample was NKG2D-high CD8+ T cells sorted from blood. V gene TRBV4-1 combines with J gene TRBJ2-2, with D uncertain. The CDR3 loop reads CASSQVGFAGELFF. The CDR3 DNA reads TGCGCCAGCAGCCAAGTTGGATTCGCCGGGGAGCTGTTTTTT.